These 20 T cell receptor beta chains originate from one sample sequenced in a study of vaccination and CD4 T cells after COVID-19. The antigens of these receptors remain unknown. The Oncomine TCR Beta short-read assay sequenced DNA from cultured CD4+ T cells. TCRdb independently ran MiXCR on the PCR reads; one entry per CDR3 protein. Seen here are 2,500 to 3,500 distinct CDR3 sequences, roughly 84% observed once, and the top ten hold 35% to 40%. Specified treatment: approximately 9-day PBMC culture with coronavirus spike peptide pools or control peptides (ViraFEST assay). Sequencing was performed on CD4+ T cells from blood, cultured in vitro. The receptor source for this set is a human donor who had recovered from COVID-19.

V and J are TRBV6-4 and TRBJ1-2; D might be TRBD1 (6 bases). The CDR3 has 13 amino acids. CDR1 MRHNA and CDR2 SNTAGT come from the germline V gene. V gave up 5 bases and J gave up 6 bases, with 13 bases separating them. The CDR3 DNA reads as TGTGCCAGCAGTCGGGAACAGGGCCATGGCTACACCTTC. Translated, it gives CASSREQGHGYTF.

The V and J genes are TRBV28 and TRBJ1-2; tentatively, D is TRBD1 (5 bases). The germline V and J ends were trimmed by 5 bases and 5 bases, with 21 bases remaining between them. The CDR3 has 16 amino acids. Germline-derived CDR1 and CDR2 are MDHEN and SYDVKM. Here the CDR3 reads CASSHVGGDRAYGYTF. The CDR3 DNA reads TGTGCCAGCAGTCACGTGGGGGGGGATCGGGCGTATGGCTACACCTTC.

This rearrangement joins TRBV20-1 to TRBJ1-4; 8 bases are shared with TRBD1. V gave up 0 bases and J gave up 6 bases; unmatched junction bases: 6. The CDR3 is 15 residues long. CDR1 and CDR2 from the germline V gene are DFQATT and SNEGSKA (reference sequence). The CDR3 protein is CSARDSRTGYEKLFF. The CDR3 nucleotides are TGCAGTGCTAGAGATTCCCGGACAGGGTATGAAAAACTGTTTTTT.

V is TRBV20-1 and J is TRBJ1-5, with 12 bases matching TRBD1. Germline loops: CDR1 DFQATT, CDR2 SNEGSKA (reference sequence). Losses at the gene ends were 1 base for V and 7 bases for J; bases not matched to a gene: 8. The CDR3 extends over 16 amino acids. The CDR3 region is CSARVGDRGLGQPQHF. The CDR3, as DNA: TGCAGTGCTAGAGTAGGGGACAGGGGGCTCGGGCAGCCCCAGCATTTT.

In DNA form, the CDR3 reads TGTGCCAGCAGTTTTGGCTGGACAGGGCACACCGGGGAGCTGTTTTTT. Translating it yields CASSFGWTGHTGELFF. The chain links TRBV27 to TRBJ2-2; 8 positions match TRBD1. The CDR3 is 16 residues long. Looked up from germline, CDR1 is MNHEY and CDR2 is SMNVEV (reference sequence). V shed 3 bases and J 3 bases; nucleotides not matched to a gene: 6.

The rearrangement joins TRBV7-3 to TRBJ1-6, with no clear D. CDR1 is SGHTA and CDR2 is FQGTGA in the germline V gene. The CDR3 is 14 residues long. Deletions cut 5 bases from V and 11 bases from J, with 16 bases between. CDR3 residues: CASSLKGSTAPLHF. The DNA of the CDR3 is TGTGCCAGCAGCCTAAAGGGCAGTACGGCACCCCTCCACTTT.

By share of the sample, this clonotype is medium-sized. This sequence joins TRBV10-3 and TRBJ1-5; perhaps TRBD1 as D (5 bases). Germline assignment: CDR1 ENHRY and CDR2 SYGVKD. The CDR3 is 13 residues long. V was trimmed by 4 bases and J by 5 bases, leaving 9 bases between them. In nucleotides, the CDR3 is TGTGCCATCAGTGGAGACAGAGATCAGCCCCAGCATTTT. The encoded protein is CAISGDRDQPQHF.

The gene calls are TRBV7-4 and TRBJ2-4, with D unclear. The V and J ends lost 1 base and 6 bases respectively, with 10 bases between them. This CDR3 has 14 residues. From germline, CDR1 is SGHVT and CDR2 SQSDAQ. The CDR3 DNA is TGTGCCAGCAGCTTAGTCTCCGGGCCAAACATTCAGTACTTC. It specifies CASSLVSGPNIQYF.

The chain carries TRBV7-8 and TRBJ1-6, with 10 bases aligning to TRBD1. The germline CDR1 and CDR2 sequences are SGHVS and FQNEAQ. The CDR3 sequence is 18 residues long. V lost 3 bases to trimming and J lost 4 bases; unmatched junction nucleotides: 9. CDR3 bases: TGTGCCAGCAGCTTCTCGCCTGGGACAGGGGCTTATAATTCACCCCTCCACTTT. Translated: CASSFSPGTGAYNSPLHF.

The chain has TRBV6-1 and TRBJ1-5; unclear D gene. The V end was cut by 2 bases, the J end by 5 bases, with 4 bases between. CDR1 MNHNS and CDR2 SASEGT come from the germline V gene. There are 12 residues in the CDR3. As DNA, the CDR3 is TGTGCCAGCAGTGAATCCCATCAGCCCCAGCATTTT. Protein: CASSESHQPQHF.

The rearrangement links TRBV20-1 to TRBJ2-3, with D maybe TRBD2 (6 bases). Germline V gives CDR1 DFQATT, CDR2 SNEGSKA (reference sequence). Trimming took off 0 bases at V and 2 bases at J, with 12 bases between the two ends. The CDR3 extends over 15 amino acids. CDR3 residues: CSARDRRRATDTQYF. The CDR3 DNA reads TGCAGTGCTAGAGATAGAAGGAGGGCCACAGATACGCAGTATTTT.

The rearrangement links TRBV9 to TRBJ2-2; weak D call: TRBD1 (7 bases). The CDR3 runs 15 residues. Germline CDR1 SGDLS, CDR2 YYNGEE. The V and J ends lost 4 bases and 7 bases respectively, with 17 bases between them. CDR3 protein: CASSLEGAVGGELFF. CDR3 DNA: TGTGCCAGCAGCTTGGAGGGGGCCGTGGGCGGGGAGCTGTTTTTT.

This sequence joins TRBV3-1 and TRBJ1-2; D gene unclear. The CDR3 is 13 amino acids. Germline V lookup: CDR1 LGHDT, CDR2 YNNKEL (reference sequence). Trimming cost V 1 base and J 8 bases, with 11 bases left between them. CDR3 residues: CASSQGASLGYTF. The CDR3 region has the DNA TGTGCCAGCAGCCAAGGGGCAAGCCTCGGCTACACCTTC.

V and J are TRBV7-2 and TRBJ1-1, with 8 bases matching TRBD1. This CDR3 contains 17 residues. Germline CDR1 and CDR2: SGHTA and FQGNSA. After removal of 1 base from V and 5 bases from J, the junction contained 12 bases not matched to a gene. CDR3 nucleotides: TGTGCCAGCAGCTTAGACTTGAGGACAGGGAGGGGTACTGAAGCTTTCTTT. Amino acid sequence: CASSLDLRTGRGTEAFF.

The rearrangement uses TRBV27 and TRBJ1-2; D gene ambiguous. The CDR3 has 13 residues. Trimming removed 5 bases at V and 8 bases at J, with 15 bases between. The V gene's germline CDR1 is MNHEY and CDR2 SMNVEV (reference sequence). The CDR3 bases are TGTGCCAGCAGTCCTGGCGCCCGAGGGGGCTACACCTTC. It translates to CASSPGARGGYTF.

The rearrangement links TRBV7-6 to TRBJ1-5; D possibly corresponds to TRBD1 (6 bases). The CDR3 loop spans 16 amino acids. The germline V gene has CDR1 SGHVS and CDR2 FNYEAQ. The V end was cut by 5 bases, the J end by 0 bases, with 14 bases between. The CDR3 DNA is TGTGCCAGCAGCGTCGACAGGACTTATAGCAATCAGCCCCAGCATTTT. Protein sequence: CASSVDRTYSNQPQHF.

The rearrangement uses TRBV10-3 and TRBJ1-1, with D tentatively TRBD1 (6 bases). V was cut by 3 bases and J by 5 bases, with 13 bases left in between. The CDR3 has 14 amino acids. Germline assignment: CDR1 ENHRY and CDR2 SYGVKD. The CDR3 spells CAISDFQGFTEAFF. The CDR3 coding sequence is TGTGCCATCAGTGACTTTCAGGGGTTTACTGAAGCTTTCTTT.

The table lists this clonotype with a count of one. The chain employs TRBV20-1 and TRBJ1-1; 9 nucleotides align to TRBD1. V trimming: 2 bases; J trimming: 2 bases; junction bases outside the gene matches: 6. The germline gives CDR1 DFQATT, CDR2 SNEGSKA (reference sequence). This CDR3 is 15 amino acids long. As DNA, the CDR3 is TGCAGTGCTAGATTATGGACAGGGGACAACACTGAAGCTTTCTTT. Translated, it gives CSARLWTGDNTEAFF.

The chain recombines TRBV12-3 or TRBV12-4 with TRBJ1-2; D gene uncertain. Trimming removed 3 bases from V and 5 bases from J, with 7 bases in between. This CDR3 has 12 residues. CDR3 nucleotides: TGTGCCAGCAGTTTGACCTCTTATGGCTACACCTTC. Translating gives CASSLTSYGYTF.

In this sample, this clonotype is large. V gene TRBV6-1 combines with J gene TRBJ1-3, with 7 bases lining up with TRBD1. This CDR3 has 16 residues. The V segment lost 10 bases and the J segment 0 bases; nucleotides outside the gene matches: 12. CDR1 is MNHNS, CDR2 SASEGT, per germline. CDR3 in DNA: TGTGCCACCTCCTCCCACAGGGGAGGCTCTGGAAACACCATATATTTT. This sequence encodes CATSSHRGGSGNTIYF.